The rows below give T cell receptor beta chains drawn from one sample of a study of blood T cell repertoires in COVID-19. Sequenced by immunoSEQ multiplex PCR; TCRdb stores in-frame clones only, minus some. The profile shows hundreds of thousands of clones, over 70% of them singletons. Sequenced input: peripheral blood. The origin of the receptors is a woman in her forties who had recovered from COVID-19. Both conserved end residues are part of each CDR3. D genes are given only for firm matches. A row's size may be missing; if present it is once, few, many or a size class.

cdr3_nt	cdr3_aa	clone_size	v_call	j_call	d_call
TGTGCCAGCAGCGCCCTTACACGTACCGGGGAGCTGTTTTTT	CASSALTRTGELFF	NA	TRBV9	TRBJ2-2	NA
TGTGCCAGCAGCCCACGCCCCTTTTGGCAGGGGGCCAAAAACATTCAGTACTTC	CASSPRPFWQGAKNIQYF	NA	TRBV11-2	TRBJ2-4	NA
TGTGCCACCAGCAGGGGACAGACCTACGAGCAGTACTTC	CATSRGQTYEQYF	NA	TRBV15	TRBJ2-7	TRBD1
TGTGCCAGTAGACCAGACAGGGGGGAAGATAATTCACCCCTCCACTTT	CASRPDRGEDNSPLHF	NA	TRBV19	TRBJ1-6	TRBD1
TGTGCCAGCAGTTCCCCGTCGGACTATGGCTACACCTTC	CASSSPSDYGYTF	NA	TRBV7-2	TRBJ1-2	NA
TGTGCCCGCAGTGACAGGGAGGCCGGGGAGCTGTTTTTT	CARSDREAGELFF	once	TRBV10-3	TRBJ2-2	NA
TGTGCCAGCAGCCGGGACAGGGGGCAGGCTGAAGCTTTCTTT	CASSRDRGQAEAFF	NA	TRBV4-2	TRBJ1-1	TRBD1
TGTGCCAGCAGCCCGACGCGGGGGGGGGCGCAGTATTTT	CASSPTRGGAQYF	NA	TRBV11-3	TRBJ2-3	TRBD2
TGTGCCAGCAGTAGGCTCGGACTAGCGGGGGGGACGGGAGAGACCCAGTACTTC	CASSRLGLAGGTGETQYF	NA	TRBV27	TRBJ2-5	TRBD2
TGTGCCAGCAGCGAGACCCGGGACAGCCGTACCTACGAGCAGTACTTC	CASSETRDSRTYEQYF	NA	TRBV21-1	TRBJ2-7	NA
TGCGCCAGCAGCGCCACCGGGACAGGGGACGAAAAACTGTTTTTT	CASSATGTGDEKLFF	NA	TRBV5-1	TRBJ1-4	TRBD1
TGTGCCAGCAGTGAAAGTGGGACACCTTACCAAGAGACCCAGTACTTC	CASSESGTPYQETQYF	NA	TRBV2	TRBJ2-5	NA
TGTGCCAGTAGTATTGACAGGGGTAATTCACCCCTCCACTTT	CASSIDRGNSPLHF	NA	TRBV19	TRBJ1-6	TRBD1
TGTGCCAGCAGCACTGGGGGGGGGAATCAGCCCCAGCATTTT	CASSTGGGNQPQHF	NA	TRBV9	TRBJ1-5	NA
TGTGCCAGCAGCTTGGATCCATTAACAGGGTATGAGCAGTTCTTC	CASSLDPLTGYEQFF	NA	TRBV7-2	TRBJ2-1	NA
TGCGCCAGCAGCTACACAGGAGCGGGGGTTGGCGAGCAGTACTTC	CASSYTGAGVGEQYF	NA	TRBV5-1	TRBJ2-7	TRBD2
TGTGCCAGCAGCCCAGGCAATACTGGAAACACCATATATTTT	CASSPGNTGNTIYF	NA	TRBV9	TRBJ1-3	NA
TGTGCCAGCAGCTTAGCGAGAGGGAAGGGGACCCAGTACTTC	CASSLARGKGTQYF	NA	TRBV7-7	TRBJ2-5	NA
TGTGCCAGCAGTAACTCAGTCCCTAGCGGGGGTTACGAGCAGTACTTC	CASSNSVPSGGYEQYF	NA	TRBV6-5	TRBJ2-7	TRBD2
TGTGCCAGCAGCCTCCTAGGAGTACGGGAGACCCAGTACTTC	CASSLLGVRETQYF	NA	TRBV3-1/TRBV3-2	TRBJ2-5	NA
TGTGCCAGCAGCGTAGGACAGGGCCATGCAACTAATGAAAAACTGTTTTTT	CASSVGQGHATNEKLFF	NA	TRBV9	TRBJ1-4	TRBD1
TGCGCCAGCAGCCAAGTGGAGGGGCGAACTGAAGCTTTCTTT	CASSQVEGRTEAFF	NA	TRBV4-3	TRBJ1-1	NA
TGTGCCAGCGGGGGGACTAGCGGGGGACAAGAGACCCAGTACTTC	CASGGTSGGQETQYF	NA	TRBV6-5	TRBJ2-5	TRBD2
TGCAGCGTTGGTTCGGGGGAGGCAGATACGCAGTATTTT	CSVGSGEADTQYF	NA	TRBV29-1	TRBJ2-3	NA
TGTGCCAGCAGCTTAAGGCCCCGACTAGGCAATGAGCAGTTCTTC	CASSLRPRLGNEQFF	NA	TRBV7-8	TRBJ2-1	NA
TGTGCCAGTAGTATAGATGCGAGGGGGGAGACCCAGTACTTC	CASSIDARGETQYF	NA	TRBV19	TRBJ2-5	NA
TGTGCCAGCAGCCCAACAGGGGAGAACACTGAAGCTTTCTTT	CASSPTGENTEAFF	NA	TRBV2	TRBJ1-1	TRBD1
TGCGCCAGCAGCCAAGATCTACAGGGTGAGACCCAGTACTTC	CASSQDLQGETQYF	NA	TRBV4-3	TRBJ2-5	NA
TGTGCCAGCAGCTTGGACAAGAAGTATGGCTACACCTTC	CASSLDKKYGYTF	NA	TRBV7-9	TRBJ1-2	NA
TGTGCCAGCAGTACCTCAGGGAGGGGCGGGGAGCTGTTTTTT	CASSTSGRGGELFF	NA	TRBV6-5	TRBJ2-2	TRBD2
TGTGCCAGCGCCCGCAGCGGGGGGATCGTGGGTGAGCAGTTCTTC	CASARSGGIVGEQFF	NA	TRBV6-5	TRBJ2-1	TRBD2
TGCAGCGTTATGTTGGAGAGCACCGGGGAGCTGTTTTTT	CSVMLESTGELFF	NA	TRBV29-1	TRBJ2-2	NA
TGTGCCAGCAGCTTACGACAGGGGGCGGGAGAAGCTTTCTTT	CASSLRQGAGEAFF	NA	TRBV7-9	TRBJ1-1	TRBD1
TGTGCCAGCAGCCAAAGACAGGGTCGGGGTGGTTCACCCCTCCACTTT	CASSQRQGRGGSPLHF	few	TRBV3-1/TRBV3-2	TRBJ1-6	TRBD1
TGTGCCAGCAGCTTAGGTACAGGGACCTACGGGGAGCTGTTTTTT	CASSLGTGTYGELFF	once	TRBV7-2	TRBJ2-2	NA
TGTGCCATCAGTGAGTGGACAGGCTACAGCTCCTACGAGCAGTACTTC	CAISEWTGYSSYEQYF	NA	TRBV10-3	TRBJ2-7	TRBD1
TGTGCCAGCAGCTTGGATAGTTCGGTTGGCTACACCTTC	CASSLDSSVGYTF	NA	TRBV5-6	TRBJ1-2	NA
TGTGCCAGTGCCTCGGGGACAGAGAATACTGAAGCTTTCTTT	CASASGTENTEAFF	NA	TRBV6-5	TRBJ1-1	TRBD1
TGCGCCAGCAGCTCCAGGACAGGCGTGAACACCGGGGAGCTGTTTTTT	CASSSRTGVNTGELFF	once	TRBV5-1	TRBJ2-2	TRBD1
TGTGCCAGCACCTTTGGACAGCCCTCCTACGAGCAGTACTTC	CASTFGQPSYEQYF	once	TRBV11-2	TRBJ2-7	NA
TGTGCCAGCAGCGCCGGGACTAGCGGAGATACGCAGTATTTT	CASSAGTSGDTQYF	NA	TRBV5-8	TRBJ2-3	TRBD2
TGTGCCTGGAGTGTACGGAGGATGAACGGAGCCTACGAGCAGTACTTC	CAWSVRRMNGAYEQYF	NA	TRBV30	TRBJ2-7	NA
TGTGCCAGCAGTGTAGAATCGGGCAATCAGCCCCAGCATTTT	CASSVESGNQPQHF	NA	TRBV2	TRBJ1-5	NA